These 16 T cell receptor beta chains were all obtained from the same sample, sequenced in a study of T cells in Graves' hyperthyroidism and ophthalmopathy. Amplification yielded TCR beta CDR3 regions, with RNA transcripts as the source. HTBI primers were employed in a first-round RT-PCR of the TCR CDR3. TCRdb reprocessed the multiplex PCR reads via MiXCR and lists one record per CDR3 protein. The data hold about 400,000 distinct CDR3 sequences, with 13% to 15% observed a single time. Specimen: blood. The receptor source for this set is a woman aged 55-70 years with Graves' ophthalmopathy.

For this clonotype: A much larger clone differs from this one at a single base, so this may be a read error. The CDR3 loop reads CASRETGLYGQYF. The CDR3 DNA reads as TGTGCCAGCAGGGAGACGGGATTATACGGGCAGTACTTC. The rearrangement joins TRBV28 to TRBJ2-7; TRBD2 is a possible D gene (5 bases). Germline assignment: CDR1 MDHEN and CDR2 SYDVKM. CDR3 length: 13 residues.

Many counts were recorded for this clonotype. The CDR3 sequence: CAISETSATNTGELFF. The CDR3 DNA is TGTGCCATCAGTGAAACTAGCGCTACGAACACCGGGGAGCTGTTTTTT. This rearrangement joins TRBV10-3 to TRBJ2-2; 7 bases are a match to TRBD2. Trimming cost V 3 bases and J 0 bases; bases outside gene matches: 4. CDR3 length: 16 residues. In germline, CDR1 is ENHRY, CDR2 SYGVKD.

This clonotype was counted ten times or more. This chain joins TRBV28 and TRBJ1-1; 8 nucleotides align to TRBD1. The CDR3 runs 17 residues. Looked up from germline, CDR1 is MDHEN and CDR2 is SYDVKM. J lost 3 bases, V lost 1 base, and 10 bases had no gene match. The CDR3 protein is CASSLYMAGGLDTEAFF. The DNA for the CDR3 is TGTGCCAGCAGTTTATACATGGCAGGGGGCTTGGACACTGAAGCTTTCTTT.

CDR3 amino acids: CASSYRDRIASYEQYF. The CDR3 DNA reads TGTGCCAGCAGTTACCGGGACAGGATAGCTTCCTACGAGCAGTACTTC. The chain has TRBV6-6 and TRBJ2-7; TRBD1 aligns across 8 bases. V lost 2 bases, J lost 1 base, and 7 bases stayed unmatched. Germline CDR1 and CDR2: MNHNY and SVGAGI (reference sequence). The CDR3 contains 16 residues.

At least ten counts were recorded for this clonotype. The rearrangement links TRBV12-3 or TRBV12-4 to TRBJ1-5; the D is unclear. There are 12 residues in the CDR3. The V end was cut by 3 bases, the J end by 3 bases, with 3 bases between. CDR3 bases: TGTGCCAGCAGTTTGACCAATCAGCCCCAGCATTTT. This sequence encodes CASSLTNQPQHF.

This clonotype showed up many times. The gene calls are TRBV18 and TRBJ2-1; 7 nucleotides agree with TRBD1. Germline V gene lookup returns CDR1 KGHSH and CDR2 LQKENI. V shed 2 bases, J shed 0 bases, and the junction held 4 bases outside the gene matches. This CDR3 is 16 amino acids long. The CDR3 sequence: CASSPGQANSYNEQFF. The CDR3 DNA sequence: TGTGCCAGCTCACCAGGACAGGCAAACTCCTACAATGAGCAGTTCTTC.

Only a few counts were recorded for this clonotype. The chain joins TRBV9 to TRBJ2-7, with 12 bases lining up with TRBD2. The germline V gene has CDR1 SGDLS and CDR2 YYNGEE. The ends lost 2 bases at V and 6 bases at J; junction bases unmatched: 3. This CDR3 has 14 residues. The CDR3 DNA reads TGTGCCAGCAGCGTGACTAGCGGGAGCCGCGAGCAGTACTTC. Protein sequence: CASSVTSGSREQYF.

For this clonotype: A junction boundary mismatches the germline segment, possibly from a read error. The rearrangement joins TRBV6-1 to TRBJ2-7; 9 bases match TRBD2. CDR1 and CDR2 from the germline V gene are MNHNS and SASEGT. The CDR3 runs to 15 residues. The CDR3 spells CASSSLAGSSSEQYF. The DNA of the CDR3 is TGTGCCAGCAGTTCCCTAGCGGGATCGTCCTCCGAGCAGTACTTC.

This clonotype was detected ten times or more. The chain's CDR3 is CASSEALGGRALDEQFF. The CDR3 bases are TGTGCCAGCAGTGAAGCGCTTGGCGGGAGGGCCCTCGATGAGCAGTTCTTC. The chain links TRBV2 to TRBJ2-1; 9 positions match TRBD2. The germline CDR1 and CDR2 sequences are SNHLY and FYNNEI. The ends lost 0 bases at V and 8 bases at J; junction bases unmatched: 11. The CDR3 totals 17 residues. Filled out from reference TRBV2 and TRBJ2-1, the complete variable domain reads EPEVTQTPSHQVTQMGQEVILRCVPISNHLYFYWYRQILGQKVEFLVSFYNNEISEKSEIFDDQFSVERPDGSNFTLKIRSTKLEDSAMYFCASSEALGGRALDEQFFGPGTRLTVL.

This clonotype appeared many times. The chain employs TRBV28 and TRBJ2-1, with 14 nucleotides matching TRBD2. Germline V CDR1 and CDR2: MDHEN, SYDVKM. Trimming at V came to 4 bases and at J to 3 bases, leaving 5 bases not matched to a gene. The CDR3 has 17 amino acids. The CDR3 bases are TGTGCCAGCAGTTCACGACTAGCGGGAGGGCTCTACAATGAGCAGTTCTTC. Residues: CASSSRLAGGLYNEQFF.

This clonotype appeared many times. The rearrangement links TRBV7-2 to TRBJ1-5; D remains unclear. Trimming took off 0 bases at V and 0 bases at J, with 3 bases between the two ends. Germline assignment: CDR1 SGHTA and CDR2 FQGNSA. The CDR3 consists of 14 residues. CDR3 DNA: TGTGCCAGCAGCTTAGCAGTTAGCAATCAGCCCCAGCATTTT. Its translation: CASSLAVSNQPQHF.

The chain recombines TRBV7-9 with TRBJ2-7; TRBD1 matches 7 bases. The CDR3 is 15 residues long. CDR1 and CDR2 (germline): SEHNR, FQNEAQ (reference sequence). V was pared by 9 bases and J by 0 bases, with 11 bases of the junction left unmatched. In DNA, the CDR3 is TGTGCCAGTAGCCCCGGGACAGTCTTCTCCTACGAGCAGTACTTC. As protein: CASSPGTVFSYEQYF.

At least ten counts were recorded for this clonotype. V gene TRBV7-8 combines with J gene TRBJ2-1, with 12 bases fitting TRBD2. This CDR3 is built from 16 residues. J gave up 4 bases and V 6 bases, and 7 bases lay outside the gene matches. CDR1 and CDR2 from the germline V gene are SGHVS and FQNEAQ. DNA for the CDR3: TGTGCCAGCAGGCTATTCGGGACTAGCGGGTACAATGAGCAGTTCTTC. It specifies CASRLFGTSGYNEQFF.

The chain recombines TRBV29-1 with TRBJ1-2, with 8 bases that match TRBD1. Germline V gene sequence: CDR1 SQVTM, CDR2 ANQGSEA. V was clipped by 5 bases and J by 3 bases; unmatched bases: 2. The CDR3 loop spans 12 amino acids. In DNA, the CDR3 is TGCAGCGTTACACAGGGGGACTATGGCTACACCTTC. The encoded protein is CSVTQGDYGYTF.

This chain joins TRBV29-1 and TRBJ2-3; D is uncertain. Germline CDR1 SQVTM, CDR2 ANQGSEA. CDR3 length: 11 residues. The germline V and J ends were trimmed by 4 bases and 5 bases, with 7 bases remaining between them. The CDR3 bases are TGCAGCGTTGGTTTTGGAGATACGCAGTATTTT. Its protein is CSVGFGDTQYF.

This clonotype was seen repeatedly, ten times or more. Written as DNA, the CDR3 is TGTGCCAGCAGTGAAGCGAGAAATAGCAATCAGCCCCAGCATTTT. Its translation is CASSEARNSNQPQHF. The gene calls are TRBV6-1 and TRBJ1-5; no definite D call. The CDR3 sequence is 15 residues long. In germline, CDR1 is MNHNS, CDR2 SASEGT. Trimming left V 0 bases short and J 0 bases short, with 6 bases between.